The text below deals with one TCR beta chain. Its target is not known. The data were obtained in a study of T cell responses to AZD1222 COVID-19 vaccine. General study findings and limits: Reports indicate that nearly half of spike-specific TCRs are directed at unmutated variant regions. Baseline seropositivity characterized only 5 or 6 AZD1222 recipients. Clonal diversity may have been underestimated, and the donors were mostly white British, with more females than males.

CDR3 size: 18 residues. Germline V gene data show CDR1 as MGHRA and CDR2 as YSYEKL. The V segment lost 3 bases and the J segment 0 bases; nucleotides outside the gene matches: 10. Produced via immunoSEQ multiplex PCR; TCRdb's table is partial and in-frame only. The profile shows 160,000 or so clones, 94% of them singletons. The TCR sequence derives from an adult who received the AZD1222 COVID-19 vaccine. This sample comprised peripheral blood, obtained 28 days after the second AZD1222 dose. The chain recombines TRBV4-1 with TRBJ1-5, with 8 bases lining up with TRBD1. Here the CDR3 DNA reads TGCGCCAGCAGCCACCCCGGGACAGGACTTAATAGCAATCAGCCCCAGCATTTT. Amino acids: CASSHPGTGLNSNQPQHF.